The 8 T cell receptor beta chains below all came from one sample that was sequenced in a study of T cell repertoires in cytomegalovirus infection. Which antigens these TCRs recognize remains unknown. TCRdb redid the calling of the reads with MiXCR, one entry per CDR3 protein. This table has about 920,000 distinct CDR3 sequences, approximately 32% appearing once. The source was cultured CD8+ T cells from PBMCs, collected from culture after CMV antigen stimulation. The origin of the receptors is a human donor in good health (CMV status not recorded). Some clones in this sample may be carry-over from other donors' samples.

This clonotype came up a few times. The genes are TRBV12-3 or TRBV12-4 and TRBJ2-4; 9 nucleotides agree with TRBD2. The CDR3 consists of 14 residues. The V segment lost 5 bases and the J segment 5 bases; nucleotides outside the gene matches: 4. The CDR3 sequence: CASSTSSGENIQYF. In DNA, the CDR3 is TGTGCCAGCAGTACCTCTAGCGGGGAAAACATTCAGTACTTC.

The J gene is TRBJ1-2, the V gene TRBV7-8; a possible D gene is TRBD1 (5 bases). Germline CDR1 is SGHVS and CDR2 is FQNEAQ. Between the trimmed V and J ends, which lost 4 bases and 7 bases, there was a span of 22 bases. The CDR3 consists of 16 residues. The DNA for the CDR3 is TGTGCCAGCAGCTCCCAGGGCACAATGATGGGGGGTGGCTACACCTTC. It yields the protein CASSSQGTMMGGGYTF.

This clonotype came up a few times. The rearrangement links TRBV7-2 to TRBJ2-1, with D tentatively TRBD2 (7 bases). V was cut by 2 bases and J by 8 bases, with 22 bases left in between. Germline V CDR1 and CDR2: SGHTA, FQGNSA. This CDR3 has 17 amino acids. As DNA, the CDR3 is TGTGCCAGCAGCTTACTCTTGGTTGGTCGGGGGGCGGATGAGCAGTTCTTC. It specifies CASSLLLVGRGADEQFF.

This clonotype was recorded a few times. This chain joins TRBV19 and TRBJ2-3; D ambiguous. The ends were cut back, 1 base at V and 3 bases at J, with 11 bases in the middle. Germline V gives CDR1 LNHDA, CDR2 SQIVND (reference sequence). CDR3 length equals 15 residues. The CDR3 DNA follows: TGTGCCAGTAGTATAGTTTCCGCTATGACAGATACGCAGTATTTT. Amino acids: CASSIVSAMTDTQYF. The variable domain in full, with the rest retrieved from reference TRBV19 and TRBJ2-3, is DGGITQSPKYLFRKEGQNVTLSCEQNLNHDAMYWYRQDPGQGLRLIYYSQIVNDFQKGDIAEGYSVSREKKESFPLTVTSAQKNPTAFYLCASSIVSAMTDTQYFGPGTRLTVL.

As to this clonotype: An end of the junction does not agree with germline; a read error may underlie this. The rearrangement links TRBV19 to TRBJ2-5; 8 bases are a match to TRBD2. This CDR3 is built from 15 residues. Germline assignment: CDR1 LNHDA and CDR2 SQIVND (reference sequence). In nucleotides, the CDR3 is TGTGTCAGTAGTATACTAGCGGCGCCCCAAGAGACCCAGTACTTC. Its translation is CVSSILAAPQETQYF. The full variable domain, rest sourced from reference TRBV19 and TRBJ2-5, is DGGITQSPKYLFRKEGQNVTLSCEQNLNHDAMYWYRQDPGQGLRLIYYSQIVNDFQKGDIAEGYSVSREKKESFPLTVTSAQKNPTAFYLCVSSILAAPQETQYFGPGTRLLVL.

This clonotype was observed a handful of times. The chain is built from TRBV12-3 or TRBV12-4 and TRBJ2-7; D possibly uses TRBD1 or TRBD2 (5 bases each). Trimming took 6 bases from V and 3 from J, leaving 18 bases between them. The CDR3 length is 15 residues. This chain's CDR3 is CASSPGTSSFYEQYF. The CDR3, as DNA: TGTGCCAGCAGCCCCGGGACCAGTTCCTTCTACGAGCAGTACTTC.

J is TRBJ2-1 and V is TRBV9, with unresolved D. The CDR3 consists of 13 residues. Trimming pared 0 bases from V and 10 bases from J, leaving 11 bases between. Germline V lookup: CDR1 SGDLS, CDR2 YYNGEE. The CDR3 region is CASSVGAASEQFF. The CDR3 DNA reads TGTGCCAGCAGCGTAGGGGCCGCTTCGGAGCAGTTCTTC.

The rearrangement joins TRBV12-3 or TRBV12-4 to TRBJ2-4, with D maybe TRBD1 (6 bases). The ends were cut back, 8 bases at V and 6 bases at J, with 14 bases in the middle. This CDR3 is 13 amino acids long. Here the CDR3 reads CASLGQPINIQYF. The CDR3 region has the DNA TGTGCCAGCCTCGGACAGCCGATAAACATTCAGTACTTC.